This T cell receptor (beta chain) was recorded in a study of blood T cell repertoires in COVID-19. Background on the study: The analysed material was cDNA or gDNA that came from T cells, B-cell-depleted T cells, or PBMCs.

Under the authors' procedure: How many nucleated cells were present was estimated from reference gene primer amplification. Generated by immunoSEQ multiplex PCR, the TCRdb table keeps only in-frame clones and is missing some. V, J and clone size are those of that table, while D and trimming were read from the DNA. This sample has about 210,000 clones, with 81% found just once. Enrolled through a virtual design, the participants were between about 18 and 100 years of age and came from 24 US areas. In Cohort 3, a recovered donor had either two negative PCRs, clearance, or symptom resolution. This sequence was found in a man aged 35 to 55 who had recovered from COVID-19. Sequencing input: PBMCs or T cells enriched from blood (not recorded which).

The DNA for the CDR3 is TGTGCCAGCAGCTTAGGGACAGGGGGGCATCAGCCCCAGCATTTT. Translation: CASSLGTGGHQPQHF. The V and J genes are TRBV7-9 and TRBJ1-5; 10 bases match TRBD1. The CDR3 totals 15 residues. Germline V CDR1 and CDR2: SEHNR, FQNEAQ (reference sequence). Losses at the gene ends were 1 base for V and 5 bases for J; bases not matched to a gene: 2.